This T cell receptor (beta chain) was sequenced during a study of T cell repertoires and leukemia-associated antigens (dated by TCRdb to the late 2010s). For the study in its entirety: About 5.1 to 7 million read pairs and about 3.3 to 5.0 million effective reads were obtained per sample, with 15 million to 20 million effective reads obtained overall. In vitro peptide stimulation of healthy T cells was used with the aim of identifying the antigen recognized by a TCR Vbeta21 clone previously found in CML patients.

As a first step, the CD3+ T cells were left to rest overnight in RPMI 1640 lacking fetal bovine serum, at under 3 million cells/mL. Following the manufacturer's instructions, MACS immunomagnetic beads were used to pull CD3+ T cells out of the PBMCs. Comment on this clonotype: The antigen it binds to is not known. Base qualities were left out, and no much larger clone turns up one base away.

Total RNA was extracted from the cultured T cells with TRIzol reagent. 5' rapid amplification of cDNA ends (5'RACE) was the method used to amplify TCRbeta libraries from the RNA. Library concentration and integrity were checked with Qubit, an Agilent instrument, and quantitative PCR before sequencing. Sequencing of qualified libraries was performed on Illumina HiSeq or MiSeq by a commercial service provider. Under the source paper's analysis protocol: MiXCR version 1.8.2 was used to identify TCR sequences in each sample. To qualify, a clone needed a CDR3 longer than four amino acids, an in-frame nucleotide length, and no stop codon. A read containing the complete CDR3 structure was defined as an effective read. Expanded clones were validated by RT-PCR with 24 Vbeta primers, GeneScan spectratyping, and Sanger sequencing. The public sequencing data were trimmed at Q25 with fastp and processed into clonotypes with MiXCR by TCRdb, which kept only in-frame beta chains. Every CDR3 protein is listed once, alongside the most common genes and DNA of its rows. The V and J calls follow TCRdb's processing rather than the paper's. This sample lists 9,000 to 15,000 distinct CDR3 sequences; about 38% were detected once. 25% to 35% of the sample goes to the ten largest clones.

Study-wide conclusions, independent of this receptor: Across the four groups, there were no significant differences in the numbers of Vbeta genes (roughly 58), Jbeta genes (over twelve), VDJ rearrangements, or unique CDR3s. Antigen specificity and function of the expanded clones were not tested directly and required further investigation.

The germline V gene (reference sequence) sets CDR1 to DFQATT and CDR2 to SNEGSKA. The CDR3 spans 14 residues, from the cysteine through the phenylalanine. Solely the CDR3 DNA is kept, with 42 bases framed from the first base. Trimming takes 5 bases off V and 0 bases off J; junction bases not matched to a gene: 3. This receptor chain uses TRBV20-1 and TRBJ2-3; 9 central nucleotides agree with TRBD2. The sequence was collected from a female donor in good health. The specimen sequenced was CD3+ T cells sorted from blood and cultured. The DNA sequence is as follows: TGCAGTGCTCACACTAGCGGGAGCACAGATACGCAGTATTTT. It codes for CSAHTSGSTDTQYF.